The rows below give T cell receptor beta chains drawn from one sample of a study of graft-versus-host responses after intestinal transplantation. The table came from immunoSEQ multiplex PCR; TCRdb's copy has only in-frame clones and leaves some out. The sample has almost 85,000 clones, 91% seen once; the top ten hold 0.1%. Their target antigens are unknown. Sample: unstimulated CD4+ T cells sorted from spleen or lymph node cells, taken before intestinal transplant. These receptors came from a human donor who received an intestinal transplant. Both conserved end residues are part of each CDR3. The D gene is left open where the match is weak. A row's size may be missing; if present it is once, few, many or a size class.

abundance	d_gene	v_gene	j_gene	CDR3aa	CDR3nt
.	TRBD1	TRBV2	TRBJ2-7	CASTSETGGYEQYF	TGTGCCAGCACGTCAGAGACAGGGGGCTACGAGCAGTACTTC
.	TRBD1	TRBV5-5	TRBJ1-2	CASSTDRVGGYTF	TGTGCCAGCAGCACCGACAGGGTGGGTGGCTACACCTTC
.	TRBD2	TRBV27	TRBJ2-1	CASSRLAGGRSYNEQFF	TGTGCCAGCAGTCGACTAGCGGGGGGACGCTCCTACAATGAGCAGTTCTTC
.	TRBD2	TRBV5-4	TRBJ2-7	CASSLGIAGSYEQYF	TGTGCCAGCAGCTTGGGTATAGCGGGGAGCTACGAGCAGTACTTC
.	.	TRBV2	TRBJ2-3	CASTLLPGLHTDTQYF	TGTGCCAGCACCCTCCTTCCGGGACTGCACACAGATACGCAGTATTTT
.	.	TRBV4-3	TRBJ1-1	CASSHVLPGGRTEAFF	TGCGCCAGCAGCCATGTTCTACCCGGGGGAAGAACTGAAGCTTTCTTT
.	.	TRBV21-1	TRBJ2-7	CASSKGEAVYEQYF	TGTGCCAGCAGCAAAGGTGAGGCAGTCTACGAGCAGTACTTC
.	TRBD1	TRBV19	TRBJ1-5	CASSTDRGTQPQHF	TGTGCCAGTAGTACGGACAGGGGGACTCAGCCCCAGCATTTT
.	.	TRBV21-1	TRBJ2-3	CASSTPTSGGAASTDTQYF	TGTGCCAGCAGCACCCCAACTAGCGGGGGGGCTGCTAGCACAGATACGCAGTATTTT
once	TRBD2	TRBV19	TRBJ2-7	CASSRKRGASYEQYF	TGTGCCAGTAGTAGGAAGCGGGGGGCCTCCTACGAGCAGTACTTC
once	.	TRBV9	TRBJ2-6	CASSHPSTSLSSGANVLTF	TGTGCCAGCAGCCACCCATCCACCTCCTTGAGCTCTGGGGCCAACGTCCTGACTTTC
.	TRBD1	TRBV19	TRBJ1-3	CASSLQGGNTIYF	TGTGCCAGTAGTCTACAGGGGGGGAACACCATATATTTT
once	.	TRBV2	TRBJ2-2	CASSAWAGLVGELFF	TGTGCCAGCAGTGCCTGGGCAGGGTTGGTCGGGGAGCTGTTTTTT
few	.	TRBV4-3	TRBJ2-4	CASSQGGGENIQYF	TGCGCCAGCAGCCAAGGGGGCGGGGAAAACATTCAGTACTTC
.	.	TRBV6-5	TRBJ1-1	CASSYSTGNTEAFF	TGTGCCAGCAGTTACTCGACAGGGAACACTGAAGCTTTCTTT
.	TRBD2	TRBV4-2	TRBJ2-3	CASSQELAGTDTQYF	TGTGCCAGCAGCCAAGAACTAGCGGGCACAGATACGCAGTATTTT
.	.	TRBV7-2	TRBJ2-3	CASSLWQDTQYF	TGTGCCAGCAGCTTGTGGCAAGATACGCAGTATTTT
once	TRBD1	TRBV19	TRBJ1-5	CASSILRDRGQPQHF	TGTGCCAGTAGTATTCTTAGGGACAGGGGTCAGCCCCAGCATTTT
.	.	TRBV30	TRBJ1-2	CAWSAGGNYGYTF	TGTGCCTGGAGTGCAGGAGGGAACTATGGCTACACCTTC
once	TRBD2	TRBV10-3	TRBJ2-5	CAIKTTSGEETQYF	TGTGCCATCAAAACGACTAGCGGGGAGGAGACCCAGTACTTC
once	TRBD1	TRBV7-9	TRBJ2-7	CASSDRVTSYEQYF	TGTGCCAGCAGCGACAGGGTTACATCCTACGAGCAGTACTTC
.	TRBD2	TRBV11-1	TRBJ2-1	CASSPGLAGGSYNEQFF	TGTGCCAGCAGCCCGGGACTAGCGGGGGGCTCCTACAATGAGCAGTTCTTC
.	TRBD1	TRBV18	TRBJ1-6	CASSPGQWNSPLHF	TGTGCCAGCTCACCGGGACAGTGGAATTCACCCCTCCACTTT
.	.	TRBV2	TRBJ2-5	CASRRVGASETQYF	TGTGCCAGCAGGCGTGTGGGGGCGTCAGAGACCCAGTACTTC
once	TRBD1	TRBV29-1	TRBJ1-1	CSVVGQPNTEAFF	TGCAGCGTTGTGGGACAGCCGAACACTGAAGCTTTCTTT
.	.	TRBV5-4	TRBJ2-3	CASSLSTTDTQYF	TGTGCCAGCAGCCTCTCGACAACAGATACGCAGTATTTT
.	.	TRBV29-1	TRBJ2-1	CSVGSVQGSSEQFF	TGCAGCGTCGGAAGTGTCCAGGGGTCGAGTGAGCAGTTCTTC
.	.	TRBV19	TRBJ1-1	CASTARGNTEAFF	TGTGCCAGTACGGCCAGGGGGAACACTGAAGCTTTCTTT
once	.	TRBV13	TRBJ2-7	CASSSLGAREQYF	TGTGCCAGCAGTAGTTTGGGGGCCCGCGAGCAGTACTTC
.	.	TRBV6-5	TRBJ1-1	CASSYSGGRNTEAFF	TGTGCCAGCAGTTACTCGGGGGGACGGAACACTGAAGCTTTCTTT
.	TRBD2	TRBV2	TRBJ2-2	CASTGGVNTGELFF	TGTGCCAGCACTGGGGGGGTCAACACCGGGGAGCTGTTTTTT
.	.	TRBV10-1	TRBJ2-3	CASSESRSGTQYF	TGCGCCAGCAGTGAGTCTAGGTCAGGCACGCAGTATTTT
.	.	TRBV5-1	TRBJ2-7	CASSLDRSTEQYF	TGCGCCAGCAGCTTAGACAGGTCCACCGAGCAGTACTTC
.	TRBD1	TRBV4-1	TRBJ1-1	CASSHEGQGGSEAFF	TGCGCCAGCAGCCATGAGGGACAGGGTGGGAGTGAAGCTTTCTTT
.	TRBD1	TRBV5-1	TRBJ1-3	CASSPWDSGNTIYF	TGCGCCAGCAGCCCTTGGGACAGTGGAAACACCATATATTTT
.	.	TRBV6-1	TRBJ1-1	CASQDGHTEAFF	TGTGCCAGCCAAGATGGGCACACTGAAGCTTTCTTT
.	.	TRBV5-1	TRBJ2-7	CASSSGTLPYEQYF	TGCGCCAGCAGCTCCGGGACACTTCCCTACGAGCAGTACTTC
.	.	TRBV6-5	TRBJ2-5	CASSYFRGETQYF	TGTGCCAGCAGTTACTTCAGGGGAGAGACCCAGTACTTC
.	TRBD1	TRBV7-2	TRBJ2-3	CASSLGTGQGVRDTQYF	TGTGCCAGCAGCTTAGGGACGGGACAGGGCGTCAGAGATACGCAGTATTTT
.	TRBD1	TRBV19	TRBJ1-1	CASSGTGVFRGTEAFF	TGTGCCAGTAGTGGGACAGGGGTATTTCGGGGAACTGAAGCTTTCTTT
.	TRBD1	TRBV9	TRBJ1-1	CASSAHRGNTEAFF	TGTGCCAGCAGCGCGCACAGGGGAAACACTGAAGCTTTCTTT
few	.	TRBV10-3	TRBJ2-7	CAISERESNEQYF	TGTGCCATCAGTGAGAGGGAGTCTAACGAGCAGTACTTC
.	.	TRBV18	TRBJ2-1	CASSQEAVADPSFF	TGTGCCAGCTCACAGGAGGCCGTGGCGGACCCCTCGTTCTTC
.	TRBD1	TRBV12-5	TRBJ2-7	CASGLGTGAYEQYF	TGTGCTAGTGGTTTGGGGACAGGGGCCTACGAGCAGTACTTC
.	.	TRBV7-8	TRBJ1-1	CASSPPLTYEAFF	TGTGCCAGCAGCCCACCGTTGACATATGAAGCTTTCTTT
.	TRBD1	TRBV7-2	TRBJ1-2	CASSGDRGGGYTF	TGTGCCAGCAGCGGAGACAGGGGGGGTGGCTACACCTTC
.	TRBD1	TRBV11-2	TRBJ1-1	CASSSLGTGFQTEAFF	TGTGCCAGCAGTTCTTTGGGGACAGGTTTTCAGACTGAAGCTTTCTTT
.	TRBD1	TRBV18	TRBJ1-1	CASSPGQGGEAFF	TGTGCCAGCTCACCCGGACAGGGGGGAGAAGCTTTCTTT
.	.	TRBV5-6	TRBJ1-2	CASSLRGGYGYTF	TGTGCCAGCAGCTTGAGGGGTGGCTATGGCTACACCTTC
once	TRBD2	TRBV10-3	TRBJ2-3	CAITDAGEQYF	TGTGCCATCACGGACGCGGGGGAGCAGTATTTT
.	.	TRBV7-2	TRBJ2-2	CASSLGAGTGELFF	TGTGCCAGCAGCTTAGGGGCGGGCACCGGGGAGCTGTTTTTT
.	.	TRBV9	TRBJ1-1	CASSVVQGSTEAFF	TGTGCCAGCAGCGTAGTACAGGGTTCGACTGAAGCTTTCTTT
.	.	TRBV7-2	TRBJ1-6	CASSLAIGSLGSPLHF	TGTGCCAGCAGCTTAGCGATTGGGAGTCTTGGTTCACCCCTCCACTTT
.	.	TRBV30	TRBJ1-4	CAWSIQGSEEKLFF	TGTGCCTGGAGTATTCAGGGTTCTGAGGAAAAACTGTTTTTT
.	.	TRBV7-9	TRBJ1-1	CASSLEAGLNTEAFF	TGTGCCAGCAGCTTAGAGGCAGGCCTGAACACTGAAGCTTTCTTT
.	TRBD2	TRBV30	TRBJ2-3	CAWHSGGTDTQYF	TGTGCCTGGCATAGCGGGGGTACAGATACGCAGTATTTT
.	TRBD2	TRBV15	TRBJ2-5	CATSRDLIGASGGAETQYF	TGTGCCACCAGCAGAGATCTTATTGGGGCTAGCGGGGGGGCGGAGACCCAGTACTTC
.	TRBD2	TRBV6-5	TRBJ2-1	CASRPTSGGIDEQFF	TGTGCCAGCAGGCCCACTAGCGGGGGGATCGATGAGCAGTTCTTC
.	.	TRBV10-2	TRBJ1-2	CASSEWVEFLGYTF	TGCGCCAGCAGTGAGTGGGTGGAGTTTCTCGGCTACACCTTC
once	TRBD1	TRBV7-2	TRBJ2-7	CASSWPRTGVYEQYF	TGTGCCAGCAGCTGGCCGCGGACAGGGGTATACGAGCAGTACTTC